A selection of T cell receptor beta chains follows, all from one sample in a study of blood T cell repertoires in COVID-19. Some clones are missing from TCRdb's copy, which holds only in-frame ones; the method was immunoSEQ multiplex PCR. The top ten clones hold 5.2% of a sample with roughly 33,000 clones, roughly 93% of them seen once. The sample comprised peripheral blood. The receptors originated from a human donor in a cohort sampled during active COVID-19. The CDR3 runs from the conserved cysteine through the conserved F or W. Fields, in order: clone size, J gene, V gene, CDR3 protein. A clone size is listed for some rows: how often the clone was seen (once, few, many), or a class if it is expanded.

abundance: -; j_gene: TRBJ2-3; v_gene: TRBV12-5; CDR3aa: CASGLVLHSGQVRTDTQYF
abundance: -; j_gene: TRBJ2-7; v_gene: TRBV11-2; CDR3aa: CASTTTASGMRNSYEQYF
abundance: -; j_gene: TRBJ2-2; v_gene: TRBV28; CDR3aa: CASRQGAGELFF
abundance: -; j_gene: TRBJ2-5; v_gene: TRBV3-1/TRBV3-2; CDR3aa: CASSRPLNLAGVETQYF
abundance: -; j_gene: TRBJ1-1; v_gene: TRBV9; CDR3aa: CASSVESLDHTEAFF
abundance: -; j_gene: TRBJ2-2; v_gene: TRBV5-1; CDR3aa: CASNPGGPGELFF
abundance: -; j_gene: TRBJ2-3; v_gene: TRBV28; CDR3aa: CASSYVRGDLRSHTQYF
abundance: -; j_gene: TRBJ1-1; v_gene: TRBV30; CDR3aa: CAWSVEGRVNTEAFF
abundance: -; j_gene: TRBJ2-7; v_gene: TRBV3-1/TRBV3-2; CDR3aa: CASSQAVSGGLNEQYF
abundance: -; j_gene: TRBJ2-3; v_gene: TRBV4-1; CDR3aa: CASSPSGASTDTQYF
abundance: -; j_gene: TRBJ1-6; v_gene: TRBV3-1/TRBV3-2; CDR3aa: CASSRDQTAPFNSPLHF
abundance: -; j_gene: TRBJ2-7; v_gene: TRBV2; CDR3aa: CASTHIGEGGYYEQYF
abundance: -; j_gene: TRBJ1-1; v_gene: TRBV19; CDR3aa: CASSMQGFGTEAFF
abundance: -; j_gene: TRBJ2-1; v_gene: TRBV6-2/TRBV6-3; CDR3aa: CASIPREGLAGSYNEQFF
abundance: -; j_gene: TRBJ2-1; v_gene: TRBV27; CDR3aa: CASSFRSGGTYNEQFF
abundance: -; j_gene: TRBJ1-2; v_gene: TRBV18; CDR3aa: CASSPNTGASYGYTF
abundance: -; j_gene: TRBJ2-7; v_gene: TRBV10-1; CDR3aa: CASSEGQTYEQYF
abundance: -; j_gene: TRBJ2-7; v_gene: TRBV5-8; CDR3aa: CASNPLSGRFEQYF
abundance: few; j_gene: TRBJ2-7; v_gene: TRBV6-4; CDR3aa: CARRPRDRGRREQYF
abundance: once; j_gene: TRBJ1-2; v_gene: TRBV27; CDR3aa: CASRPRQGLNYGYTF
abundance: -; j_gene: TRBJ1-1; v_gene: TRBV20-1; CDR3aa: CSARQAPEAFF
abundance: -; j_gene: TRBJ2-3; v_gene: TRBV10-3; CDR3aa: CAISEWTGVDTQYF
abundance: -; j_gene: TRBJ2-5; v_gene: TRBV10-1; CDR3aa: CAGLYQETQYF
abundance: -; j_gene: TRBJ2-2; v_gene: TRBV6-5; CDR3aa: CASGASGANTGELFF
abundance: -; j_gene: TRBJ1-1; v_gene: TRBV7-9; CDR3aa: CASSPRDRLNTEAFF
abundance: -; j_gene: TRBJ2-3; v_gene: TRBV11-2; CDR3aa: CASSQGVVGADTQYF
abundance: -; j_gene: TRBJ2-6; v_gene: TRBV4-2; CDR3aa: CASSQEDRAESGANVLTF
abundance: -; j_gene: TRBJ2-1; v_gene: TRBV5-1; CDR3aa: CASSLVRTDNEQFF
abundance: -; j_gene: TRBJ1-4; v_gene: TRBV6-1; CDR3aa: CASSGSGRATSNEKLFF
abundance: -; j_gene: TRBJ1-5; v_gene: TRBV13; CDR3aa: CASSLRGSNQPQHF
abundance: -; j_gene: TRBJ2-7; v_gene: TRBV28; CDR3aa: CASSLSSGTGTYEQYF
abundance: once; j_gene: TRBJ2-3; v_gene: TRBV5-1; CDR3aa: CASRVRGGSPDTQYF
abundance: -; j_gene: TRBJ1-2; v_gene: TRBV3-1/TRBV3-2; CDR3aa: CASSQAGGGGYTF
abundance: -; j_gene: TRBJ1-2; v_gene: TRBV9; CDR3aa: CASSGTGGYGYTF
abundance: -; j_gene: TRBJ2-5; v_gene: TRBV9; CDR3aa: CASSVGVRGLQETQYF
abundance: -; j_gene: TRBJ2-4; v_gene: TRBV28; CDR3aa: CASSFGQSIAKNIQYF
abundance: once; j_gene: TRBJ2-3; v_gene: TRBV5-1; CDR3aa: CASSLGAGGGPGDTQYF
abundance: -; j_gene: TRBJ2-2; v_gene: TRBV5-1; CDR3aa: CASSPVLAGVNTGELFF
abundance: -; j_gene: TRBJ2-1; v_gene: TRBV5-4; CDR3aa: CASSLEAGRFNEQFF
abundance: -; j_gene: TRBJ2-7; v_gene: TRBV5-4; CDR3aa: CASSFAEERRF
abundance: -; j_gene: TRBJ1-4; v_gene: TRBV29-1; CDR3aa: CSGMGADEKLFF
abundance: -; j_gene: TRBJ2-5; v_gene: TRBV7-9; CDR3aa: CASSIGLAGKETQYF
abundance: -; j_gene: TRBJ2-2; v_gene: TRBV18; CDR3aa: CASSRNGHDTGELFF
abundance: -; j_gene: TRBJ1-6; v_gene: TRBV27; CDR3aa: CASSRGQGGSPLHF
abundance: -; j_gene: TRBJ2-7; v_gene: TRBV30; CDR3aa: CAWSSRARNEQYF
abundance: -; j_gene: TRBJ1-1; v_gene: TRBV19; CDR3aa: CASSASRAGNTEAFF